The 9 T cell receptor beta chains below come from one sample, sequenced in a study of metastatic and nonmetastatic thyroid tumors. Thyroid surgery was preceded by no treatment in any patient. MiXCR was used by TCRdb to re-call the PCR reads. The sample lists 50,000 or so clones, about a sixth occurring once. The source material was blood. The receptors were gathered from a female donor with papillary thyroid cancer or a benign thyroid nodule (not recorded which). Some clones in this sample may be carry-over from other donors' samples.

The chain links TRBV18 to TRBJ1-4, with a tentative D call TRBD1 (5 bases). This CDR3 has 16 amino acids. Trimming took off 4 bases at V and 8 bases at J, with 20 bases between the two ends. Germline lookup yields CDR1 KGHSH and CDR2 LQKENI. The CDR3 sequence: CASSLLPGLSNEKLFF. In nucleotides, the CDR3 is TGTGCCAGCTCACTTTTACCGGGACTCAGTAACGAAAAACTGTTTTTT.

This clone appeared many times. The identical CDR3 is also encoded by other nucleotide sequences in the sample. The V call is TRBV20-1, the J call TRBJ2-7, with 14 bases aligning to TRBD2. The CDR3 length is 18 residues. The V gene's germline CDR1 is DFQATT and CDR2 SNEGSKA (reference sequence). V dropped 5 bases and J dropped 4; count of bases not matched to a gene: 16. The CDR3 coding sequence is TGCAGTGCTGGTAAGACCGGGACTAGCGGGAGTTTTAGGTACGAGCAGTACTTC. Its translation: CSAGKTGTSGSFRYEQYF.

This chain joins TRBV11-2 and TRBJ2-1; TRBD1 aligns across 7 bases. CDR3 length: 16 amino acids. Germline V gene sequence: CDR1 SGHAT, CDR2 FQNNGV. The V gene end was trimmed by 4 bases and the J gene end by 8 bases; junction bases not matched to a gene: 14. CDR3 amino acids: CASSSYVGYRGYEQFF. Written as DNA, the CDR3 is TGTGCCAGCAGCTCCTATGTGGGTTACAGGGGATATGAGCAGTTCTTC.

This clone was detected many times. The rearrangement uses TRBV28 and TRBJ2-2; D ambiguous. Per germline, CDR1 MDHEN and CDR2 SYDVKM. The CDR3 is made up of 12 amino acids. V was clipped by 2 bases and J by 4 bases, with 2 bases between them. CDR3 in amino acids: CASSLITGELFF. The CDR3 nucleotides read TGTGCCAGCAGTTTAATCACCGGGGAGCTGTTTTTT.

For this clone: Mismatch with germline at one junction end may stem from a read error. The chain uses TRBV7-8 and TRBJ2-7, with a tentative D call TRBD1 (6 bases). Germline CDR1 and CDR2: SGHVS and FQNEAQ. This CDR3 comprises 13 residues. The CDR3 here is CASIFSTGYDQYF. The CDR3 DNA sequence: TGTGCCAGCATCTTTAGTACAGGGTACGATCAGTACTTC.

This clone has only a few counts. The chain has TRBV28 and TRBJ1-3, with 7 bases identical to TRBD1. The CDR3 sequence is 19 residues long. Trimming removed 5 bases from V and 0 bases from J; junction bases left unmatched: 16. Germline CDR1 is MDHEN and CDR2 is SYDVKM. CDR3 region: CASSPRIFWTGGSGNTIYF. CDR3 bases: TGTGCCAGCAGTCCACGAATATTCTGGACAGGTGGCTCTGGAAACACCATATATTTT.

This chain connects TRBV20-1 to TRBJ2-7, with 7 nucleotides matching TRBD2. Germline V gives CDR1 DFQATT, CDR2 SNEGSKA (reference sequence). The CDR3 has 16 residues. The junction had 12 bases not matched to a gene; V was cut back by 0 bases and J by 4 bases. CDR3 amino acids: CSARDRSGEGYYEQYF. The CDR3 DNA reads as TGCAGTGCTAGAGATAGGAGTGGGGAGGGATATTACGAGCAGTACTTC.

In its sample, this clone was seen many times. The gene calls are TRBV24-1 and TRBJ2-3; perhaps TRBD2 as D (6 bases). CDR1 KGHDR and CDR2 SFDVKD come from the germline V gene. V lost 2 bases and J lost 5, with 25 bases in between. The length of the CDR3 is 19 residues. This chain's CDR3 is CATSDSPPWTTPPRDTQYF. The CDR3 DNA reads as TGTGCCACCAGTGATTCCCCCCCCTGGACTACCCCTCCACGAGATACGCAGTATTTT.

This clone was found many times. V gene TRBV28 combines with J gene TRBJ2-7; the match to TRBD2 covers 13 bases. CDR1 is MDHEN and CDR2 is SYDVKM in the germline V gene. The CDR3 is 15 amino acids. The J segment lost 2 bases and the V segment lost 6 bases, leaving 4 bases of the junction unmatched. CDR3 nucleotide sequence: TGTGCCAGCAGGTCCGGGACTAGCGGGACCTACGAGCAGTACTTC. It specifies CASRSGTSGTYEQYF.